This T cell receptor beta chain stems from a study of blood T cell repertoires in COVID-19. Turning to the study itself: Samples representing acute and convalescent COVID-19 were sourced from the United States, Italy and Spain.

The CDR3 runs 12 residues. Looked up from germline, CDR1 is MNHEY and CDR2 is SVGEGT. Trimming removed 6 bases from V and 12 bases from J; junction bases left unmatched: 7. Measured with immunoSEQ multiplex PCR; TCRdb has only the in-frame clones, and not every one. The sample comprises 130,000 or so clones, 70% to 90% of which are singletons, and about 1.6% rests with the top ten. This clone was seen only a few times. Sequenced: peripheral blood. The clonotype comes from a human donor in a cohort sampled during active COVID-19. The chain combines TRBV6-2 or TRBV6-3 with TRBJ1-4, with 7 bases aligning to TRBD1. The CDR3 sequence is CASSKRQGELFF. The CDR3 coding sequence is TGTGCCAGCAGCAAAAGACAGGGAGAACTGTTTTTT.